This entry lists 20 T cell receptor beta chains sequenced from one sample in a study of cytomegalovirus exposure and HLA in healthy donors. TCRdb keeps only in-frame clones here, not all; method: immunoSEQ multiplex PCR. The sample contains a few hundred thousand clones, approximately 80% of which appear only once. The sequencing input was PBMCs. These TCRs come from a woman aged 25-40 years in good health and CMV-seropositive.

In its sample, this clone was seen once. The chain employs TRBV28 and TRBJ2-7, with a tentative D call TRBD1 (6 bases). V was pared by 10 bases and J by 1 base, with 14 bases between. CDR1 and CDR2 from the germline V gene are MDHEN and SYDVKM. There are 13 residues in the CDR3. The CDR3 coding sequence is TGTGCCACTTCGCGGACAGTTTCCTACGAGCAGTACTTC. Translation: CATSRTVSYEQYF. The entire variable domain, with the rest obtained from reference TRBV28 and TRBJ2-7, is as follows: DVKVTQSSRYLVKRTGEKVFLECVQDMDHENMFWYRQDPGLGLRLIYFSYDVKMKEKGDIPEGYSVSREKKERFSLILESASTNQTSMYLCATSRTVSYEQYFGPGTRLTVT.

The chain has TRBV5-1 and TRBJ2-3, with a possible D match to TRBD1 (7 bases). V lost 1 base to trimming and J lost 5 bases, with 20 bases between them. The CDR3 totals 17 residues. Germline V gives CDR1 SGHRS, CDR2 YFSETQ. The CDR3 sequence: CASSLSGASAGGDTQYF. The CDR3 coding sequence is TGCGCCAGCAGCTTGTCAGGGGCTAGCGCAGGGGGAGATACGCAGTATTTT. Combining the CDR3 with reference TRBV5-1 and TRBJ2-3 gives the whole variable domain KAGVTQTPRYLIKTRGQQVTLSCSPISGHRSVSWYQQTPGQGLQFLFEYFSETQRNKGNFPGRFSGRQFSNSRSEMNVSTLELGDSALYLCASSLSGASAGGDTQYFGPGTRLTVL.

The chain uses TRBV11-2 and TRBJ2-7; no firm D call. Germline V CDR1 and CDR2: SGHAT, FQNNGV. V lost 0 bases to trimming and J lost 0 bases, with 6 bases between them. The CDR3 is made up of 14 amino acids. Here the CDR3 reads CASSLEASSYEQYF. The CDR3 nucleotides are TGTGCCAGCAGCTTAGAAGCTAGCTCCTACGAGCAGTACTTC.

This chain uses TRBV14 with TRBJ2-1; D call uncertain. Germline V gene lookup returns CDR1 SGHDN and CDR2 FVKESK. Trimming stripped 0 bases from V and 4 bases from J, with 7 bases between. This CDR3 is built from 14 residues. CDR3 sequence reads: CASSQDLVYNEQFF. DNA for the CDR3: TGTGCCAGCAGCCAAGACCTAGTTTACAATGAGCAGTTCTTC.

V and J are TRBV30 and TRBJ1-5; 9 bases agree with TRBD1. The V gene's germline CDR1 is GTSNPN and CDR2 SVGIG (reference sequence). J gave up 7 bases and V 3 bases, and 7 bases lay outside the gene matches. The CDR3 has 14 amino acids. CDR3 sequence: CAWSPGTGSQPQHF. As DNA, the CDR3 is TGTGCCTGGAGCCCGGGGACAGGGAGCCAGCCCCAGCATTTT. The whole variable domain, filled in from reference TRBV30 and TRBJ1-5, reads SQTIHQWPATLVQPVGSPLSLECTVEGTSNPNLYWYRQAAGRGLQLLFYSVGIGQISSEVPQNLSASRPQDRQFILSSKKLLLSDSGFYLCAWSPGTGSQPQHFGDGTRLSIL.

The chain combines TRBV27 with TRBJ2-3, with D possibly TRBD1 on 6 matching bases. The CDR3 totals 17 residues. Trimming took 3 bases from V and 0 from J, leaving 16 bases between them. Germline CDR1 and CDR2: MNHEY and SMNVEV (reference sequence). This CDR3 is CASSFRGHKSSTDTQYF. CDR3 bases: TGTGCCAGCAGTTTTAGGGGACACAAGTCCAGCACAGATACGCAGTATTTT.

This clone was counted a single time. V gene TRBV7-2 combines with J gene TRBJ1-5, with D unresolved. The CDR3 covers 16 residues. The germline V gene has CDR1 SGHTA and CDR2 FQGNSA. Trimming stripped 1 base from V and 4 bases from J, with 14 bases between. As DNA, the CDR3 is TGTGCCAGCAGCTTAGGGGAAAGTGGGATAAATCAGCCCCAGCATTTT. Translated, it gives CASSLGESGINQPQHF. The full variable domain, its missing parts supplied by reference TRBV7-2 and TRBJ1-5, is GAGVSQSPSNKVTEKGKDVELRCDPISGHTALYWYRQSLGQGLEFLIYFQGNSAPDKSGLPSDRFSAERTGGSVSTLTIQRTQQEDSAVYLCASSLGESGINQPQHFGDGTRLSIL.

V usage is TRBV7-3 and J usage is TRBJ1-1, with D possibly matching TRBD1 (5 bases). The germline V gene encodes CDR1 SGHTA and CDR2 FQGTGA. Trimming stripped 2 bases from V and 5 bases from J, with 9 bases between. There are 13 residues in the CDR3. The CDR3 DNA reads TGTGCCAGCAGCTTATGGGGGGAAACTGAAGCTTTCTTT. Amino acids: CASSLWGETEAFF.

Worth noting for this clone: At one of its ends the junction is not consistent with the germline gene, which may arise from a read error. The chain has TRBV7-7 and TRBJ1-3; D is ambiguous. Germline lookup yields CDR1 SSHAT and CDR2 FNYEAQ (reference sequence). The CDR3 sequence is 14 residues long. CDR3 coding DNA: TGTGCTAGCAGCTTAGCCGGCTCTGGAAACACCATATATTTT. Protein: CASSLAGSGNTIYF.

The chain has TRBV2 and TRBJ2-3; 7 nucleotides align to TRBD2. This CDR3 comprises 16 residues. The V gene's germline CDR1 is SNHLY and CDR2 FYNNEI. V lost 7 bases, J lost 1 base, and 11 bases stayed unmatched. CDR3 residues: CASIPVSSGRTDTQYF. DNA for the CDR3: TGTGCCAGCATCCCGGTTTCTAGCGGTCGCACAGATACGCAGTATTTT. Looking up the rest from reference TRBV2 and TRBJ2-3 gives the full variable domain: EPEVTQTPSHQVTQMGQEVILRCVPISNHLYFYWYRQILGQKVEFLVSFYNNEISEKSEIFDDQFSVERPDGSNFTLKIRSTKLEDSAMYFCASIPVSSGRTDTQYFGPGTRLTVL.

The chain carries TRBV27 and TRBJ1-5, with 7 bases identical to TRBD1. CDR3 length: 16 amino acids. V trimming: 6 bases; J trimming: 3 bases; junction bases outside the gene matches: 11. Germline loops: CDR1 MNHEY, CDR2 SMNVEV (reference sequence). In DNA form, the CDR3 reads TGTGCCAGCAGGCCCTCGACAGGGACTATCAATCAGCCCCAGCATTTT. Translated: CASRPSTGTINQPQHF.

The chain recombines TRBV5-8 with TRBJ2-3; 13 positions match TRBD2. Unmatched junction bases numbered 5, after V lost 4 bases and J lost 6 bases. The CDR3 has 15 residues. Germline V gene lookup returns CDR1 SGHTS and CDR2 YDEGEE. The CDR3, as DNA: TGTGCCAGCAGCCGGGGACTAGCGGGATCCGATACGCAGTATTTT. Protein product: CASSRGLAGSDTQYF.

This sequence joins TRBV2 and TRBJ1-3; D may be TRBD1 (6 bases). CDR3 length: 14 amino acids. V shed 6 bases and J shed 0 bases, with 9 bases lying between them. The germline V gene encodes CDR1 SNHLY and CDR2 FYNNEI. The CDR3 coding sequence is TGTGCCAGCAGGGGGGCTAACTCTGGAAACACCATATATTTT. This sequence encodes CASRGANSGNTIYF.

CDR3 region: CASSFSEGTEAFF. CDR3 in DNA: TGTGCCAGCAGTTTTAGCGAGGGCACTGAAGCTTTCTTT. This chain connects TRBV27 to TRBJ1-1; the D is unclear. Germline assignment: CDR1 MNHEY and CDR2 SMNVEV (reference sequence). The CDR3 sequence is 13 residues long. V was cut by 3 bases and J by 4 bases, with 9 bases left in between.

The genes are TRBV7-6 and TRBJ2-7; D may be TRBD1 (6 bases). The CDR3 has 14 amino acids. V shed 5 bases and J shed 5 bases, with 16 bases lying between them. Germline values: CDR1 SGHVS, CDR2 FNYEAQ. CDR3 amino acids: CASSRGAGVNEQYF. CDR3 nucleotide sequence: TGTGCCAGCAGCAGAGGGGCAGGGGTAAACGAGCAGTACTTC.

This clone appeared once. The CDR3 region is CASSLAIRTGYRYEQYF. CDR3 coding DNA: TGTGCCAGCAGCTTAGCCATACGGACAGGGTATAGGTACGAGCAGTACTTC. The genes are TRBV7-8 and TRBJ2-7; 8 bases are a match to TRBD1. The CDR3 has 17 residues. CDR1 and CDR2 from the germline V gene are SGHVS and FQNEAQ. V dropped 0 bases and J dropped 4; count of bases not matched to a gene: 11.

The chain recombines TRBV30 with TRBJ2-7; D uncertain. This CDR3 has 11 amino acids. Germline CDR1 and CDR2: GTSNPN and SVGIG (reference sequence). Trimming took off 6 bases at V and 4 bases at J, with 10 bases between the two ends. DNA of the CDR3: TGTGCCTGCGCAGGATTATACGAGCAGTACTTC. Translated, it gives CACAGLYEQYF.

The chain carries TRBV11-2 and TRBJ1-1; TRBD1 is a possible D gene (5 bases). The CDR3 is 17 amino acids. The germline gives CDR1 SGHAT, CDR2 FQNNGV. Trimming pared 1 base from V and 4 bases from J, leaving 19 bases between. The CDR3 is CASSLGRIEGGTTEAFF. In DNA form, the CDR3 reads TGTGCCAGCAGCTTAGGAAGGATCGAGGGCGGGACCACTGAAGCTTTCTTT.

The chain combines TRBV6-5 with TRBJ2-7; D not certain. Trimming shortened V by 6 bases and J by 4 bases, and 16 bases separated the two germline ends. Germline lookup yields CDR1 MNHEY and CDR2 SVGAGI. CDR3 length equals 14 residues. CDR3 sequence (DNA): TGTGCCAGCAGGGCGGCTAAAGGGCTGTACGAGCAGTACTTC. Its translation: CASRAAKGLYEQYF.

The chain has TRBV9 and TRBJ1-1, with a weak D call TRBD1 (5 bases). Germline V lookup: CDR1 SGDLS, CDR2 YYNGEE. The length of the CDR3 is 15 residues. V lost 4 bases and J lost 1, with 14 bases in between. CDR3: CASSPTGGTNTEAFF. The CDR3 nucleotides are TGTGCCAGCAGCCCTACAGGCGGCACGAACACTGAAGCTTTCTTT.